What follows are 28 T cell receptor beta chains derived from one specimen sequenced in a study of breast tumors, draining lymph nodes, adjacent tissues. TCRdb itself ran the multiplex PCR reads through MiXCR, one entry per CDR3 protein. The sample consists of approximately 150,000 distinct CDR3 sequences, roughly a third of them appearing once. Axillary draining lymph nodes of breast cancer patients supplied the node samples. The sample was axillary lymph node tissue. Receptors originate from a female donor with breast cancer. Some clones in this sample may be carry-over from other donors' samples.

This clonotype occurred many times. This chain uses TRBV27 with TRBJ2-7; D possibly corresponds to TRBD1 (5 bases). The CDR3 spans 13 residues. CDR1 is MNHEY, CDR2 SMNVEV, per germline (reference sequence). V was pared by 5 bases and J by 1 base, with 9 bases between. CDR3 DNA: TGTGCCAGCAGTAAGACAGAGTCCTACGAGCAGTACTTC. Translated: CASSKTESYEQYF.

This clonotype has a count of ten or more. The V and J genes are TRBV7-9 and TRBJ2-1; TRBD1 matches 7 bases. Germline V gene lookup returns CDR1 SEHNR and CDR2 FQNEAQ (reference sequence). V was pared by 4 bases and J by 3 bases, with 15 bases of the junction left unmatched. The CDR3 consists of 18 residues. The CDR3 coding sequence is TGTGCCAGCAGCTCCCCTGCGGAGTTAGGGGGCGTCTACAATGAGCAGTTCTTC. Translating it yields CASSSPAELGGVYNEQFF.

The chain carries TRBV5-6 and TRBJ1-1, with 8 bases identical to TRBD1. J gave up 5 bases and V 4 bases, and 13 bases lay outside the gene matches. The CDR3 extends over 16 amino acids. Looked up from germline, CDR1 is SGHDT and CDR2 is YYEEEE. This CDR3 reads CASSERGRGLGTEAFF. CDR3 nucleotide sequence: TGTGCCAGCAGCGAACGAGGCAGGGGGCTCGGAACTGAAGCTTTCTTT.

The chain's CDR3 is CASSLPQAAGDGGYTF. CDR3 DNA sequence: TGTGCCAGCAGCTTGCCACAGGCGGCAGGAGATGGTGGCTACACCTTC. The J gene is TRBJ1-2, the V gene TRBV5-4; a possible D gene is TRBD1 (5 bases). Germline CDR1 SGHNT, CDR2 YYREEE (reference sequence). There are 16 residues in the CDR3. The V gene lost 1 base and the J gene lost 7 bases, with 20 bases spanning the gap.

This clonotype showed up just a few times. The chain combines TRBV28 with TRBJ1-2; 11 bases match TRBD1. The ends lost 8 bases at V and 8 bases at J; junction bases unmatched: 10. This CDR3 is built from 14 residues. Germline CDR1 reads MDHEN; CDR2 reads SYDVKM. CDR3 sequence: CASFNSGTGGGYTF. In DNA form, the CDR3 reads TGTGCCAGCTTCAATTCCGGGACAGGGGGAGGCTACACCTTC.

This chain uses TRBV6-4 with TRBJ1-6; D is uncertain. This CDR3 region has 13 residues. Per germline, CDR1 MRHNA and CDR2 SNTAGT. V gave up 3 bases and J gave up 7 bases, with 7 bases separating them. Here the CDR3 reads CASSEIRNSPLHF. In nucleotides, the CDR3 is TGTGCCAGCAGTGAAATAAGGAATTCACCCCTCCACTTT.

The rearrangement uses TRBV4-3 and TRBJ2-2; TRBD2 is a possible D gene (6 bases). The CDR3 extends over 19 amino acids. Germline CDR1 reads LGHNA; CDR2 reads YSLEER. Trimming took 0 bases from V and 7 from J, leaving 24 bases between them. The CDR3 region has the DNA TGCGCCAGCAGCCAAGATCTGGGGTCCTCTAGCGCAGAGGGCGGGGAGCTGTTTTTT. Protein sequence: CASSQDLGSSSAEGGELFF.

This clonotype was detected ten times or more. This chain connects TRBV20-1 to TRBJ2-6; D is perhaps TRBD1 (6 bases). Per germline, CDR1 DFQATT and CDR2 SNEGSKA (reference sequence). The CDR3 is made up of 15 amino acids. V shed 5 bases and J shed 0 bases, with 11 bases lying between them. This chain's CDR3 is CSASTGPSGANVLTF. Here the CDR3 DNA reads TGCAGTGCTTCTACAGGGCCCTCTGGGGCCAACGTCCTGACTTTC.

The sample holds many counts of this clonotype. V and J are TRBV9 and TRBJ2-7, with D possibly matching TRBD2 (5 bases). The CDR3 extends over 14 amino acids. Germline V gene data show CDR1 as SGDLS and CDR2 as YYNGEE. Trimming cost V 0 bases and J 2 bases, with 9 bases left between them. As DNA, the CDR3 is TGTGCCAGCAGCGTAGGTACCGGGGCCTACGAGCAGTACTTC. The encoded protein is CASSVGTGAYEQYF.

The V gene is TRBV28, the J gene TRBJ2-7; the match to TRBD2 covers 7 bases. The CDR3 consists of 11 residues. With 6 bases clipped from V and 6 bases from J, the junction kept 2 bases outside the gene matches. Looked up from germline, CDR1 is MDHEN and CDR2 is SYDVKM. CDR3 in amino acids: CASRGGCEQYF. CDR3 DNA: TGTGCCAGCAGGGGGGGGTGCGAGCAGTACTTC.

The chain has TRBV18 and TRBJ1-2, with a possible D match to TRBD1 (6 bases). The germline V gene has CDR1 KGHSH and CDR2 LQKENI. CDR3 length: 14 amino acids. V was pared by 2 bases and J by 8 bases, with 15 bases between. The CDR3 region is CASSPGGGSEGYTF. The DNA of the CDR3 is TGTGCCAGCTCACCAGGGGGGGGCTCTGAAGGCTACACCTTC. The full variable domain, completed using reference TRBV18 and TRBJ1-2, is NAGVMQNPRHLVRRRGQEARLRCSPMKGHSHVYWYRQLPEEGLKFMVYLQKENIIDESGMPKERFSAEFPKEGPSILRIQQVVRGDSAAYFCASSPGGGSEGYTFGSGTRLTVV.

The gene calls are TRBV4-2 and TRBJ1-1; D unresolved. The CDR3 consists of 15 residues. Germline values: CDR1 LGHNA, CDR2 YNFKEQ. Trimming cost V 1 base and J 8 bases, with 17 bases left between them. DNA for the CDR3: TGTGCCAGCAGCCAAGTCCGAGGTGCGGGCTTGGAAGCTTTCTTT. Amino acid sequence: CASSQVRGAGLEAFF.

In its sample, this clonotype was seen many times. The V call is TRBV2, the J call TRBJ2-2, with D perhaps TRBD1 (7 bases). Trimming stripped 11 bases from V and 6 bases from J, with 25 bases between. Germline V lookup: CDR1 SNHLY, CDR2 FYNNEI. The length of the CDR3 is 16 residues. Here the CDR3 DNA reads TGTGCCCGCCAGCAAGGGGGGCAGGGGGTCCCCGGGGAGCTGTTTTTT. It encodes CARQQGGQGVPGELFF.

As regards this clonotype: A much larger clonotype is one base distant, so this may be a read error. This chain joins TRBV5-5 and TRBJ2-7; tentatively, D is TRBD1 (6 bases). Trimming shortened V by 2 bases and J by 3 bases, and 12 bases separated the two germline ends. This CDR3 is built from 14 residues. Germline CDR1 SGHKS, CDR2 YYEKEE (reference sequence). CDR3 in DNA: TGTGCCAGCAGCTTAGGGGGTTCCCACTACGAGCAGTACTTC. Amino acid sequence: CASSLGGSHYEQYF.

The V and J genes are TRBV20-1 and TRBJ2-3; D is possibly TRBD1 (6 bases). This CDR3 is 14 amino acids long. Germline lookup yields CDR1 DFQATT and CDR2 SNEGSKA (reference sequence). Trimming shortened V by 5 bases and J by 9 bases, and 21 bases separated the two germline ends. The CDR3 DNA follows: TGCAGTGCTCCCGGGGCAGGGGCGCGAGACACGCAGTATTTT. Its protein is CSAPGAGARDTQYF.

At least ten counts were recorded for this clonotype. The V call is TRBV4-3, the J call TRBJ1-2; D not certain. CDR1 and CDR2 from the germline V gene are LGHNA and YSLEER. Trimming took 0 bases from V and 5 from J, leaving 13 bases between them. This CDR3 contains 15 residues. CDR3 DNA sequence: TGCGCCAGCAGCCAAGATCGGGTAGGGCCGTATGGCTACACCTTC. Protein product: CASSQDRVGPYGYTF.

This chain uses TRBV10-3 with TRBJ1-4; D is possibly TRBD1 (5 bases). This CDR3 comprises 12 residues. CDR1 ENHRY and CDR2 SYGVKD come from the germline V gene. The CDR3 reads CPLEGRSEKLFF. CDR3 sequence (DNA): TGTCCCCTCGAGGGGCGTAGTGAAAAACTGTTTTTT.

There are many counts of this clonotype. The chain uses TRBV6-4 and TRBJ2-3, with a tentative D call TRBD1 (6 bases). Germline V lookup: CDR1 MRHNA, CDR2 SNTAGT. The germline V and J ends were trimmed by 5 bases and 0 bases, with 12 bases remaining between them. The CDR3 is made up of 15 amino acids. CDR3 amino acids: CASSYAGASTDTQYF. CDR3 coding DNA: TGTGCCAGCAGTTACGCAGGGGCAAGCACAGATACGCAGTATTTT.

This clonotype was seen a handful of times. The chain employs TRBV19 and TRBJ1-1; perhaps TRBD1 as D (5 bases). The germline V gene has CDR1 LNHDA and CDR2 SQIVND (reference sequence). The CDR3 sequence is 14 residues long. The V gene lost 7 bases and the J gene lost 4 bases, with 16 bases spanning the gap. CDR3 sequence (DNA): TGTGCCAGTACCCTATCCCGGAGGGGCACTGAAGCTTTCTTT. It codes for CASTLSRRGTEAFF.

A note on this clonotype: At one end, the junction sequence differs from germline, possibly due to a read error. V and J are TRBV20-1 and TRBJ1-5; the D is unclear. In germline, CDR1 is DFQATT, CDR2 SNEGSKA (reference sequence). The CDR3 runs 14 residues. In DNA form, the CDR3 reads TGCAGTGCTCCCTGGGCACCTAGCAATCAGCCCCGGCATTTT. It codes for CSAPWAPSNQPRHF.

In its sample, this clonotype was seen many times. The J gene is TRBJ1-2, the V gene TRBV6-6; possible D gene TRBD1, 5 bases. Germline CDR1 MNHNY, CDR2 SVGAGI (reference sequence). This CDR3 is 15 amino acids long. The V gene lost 5 bases and the J gene lost 1 base, with 14 bases spanning the gap. The CDR3 here is CASSHGGGLNYGYTF. In DNA, the CDR3 is TGTGCCAGCAGTCACGGGGGAGGTCTTAACTATGGCTACACCTTC.

Details on this clonotype: A single base separates this from a much larger clone, so it may be a read error. J is TRBJ2-3 and V is TRBV6-1, with 9 bases that match TRBD2. V was clipped by 5 bases and J by 2 bases; unmatched bases: 11. Germline V gene data show CDR1 as MNHNS and CDR2 as SASEGT. This CDR3 has 17 amino acids. CDR3 sequence (DNA): TGTGCCAGCAGTCAAGGCCGGCTAGCGGGGACCACAGATACGCAGTATTTT. The encoded protein is CASSQGRLAGTTDTQYF.

The sample holds a few counts of this clonotype. V gene TRBV18 combines with J gene TRBJ2-4, with D unresolved. The CDR3 totals 13 residues. Between the trimmed V and J ends, which lost 8 bases and 3 bases, there was a span of 11 bases. Germline V gene sequence: CDR1 KGHSH, CDR2 LQKENI. This chain's CDR3 is CASLELGKNIQYF. The DNA for the CDR3 is TGTGCCAGCCTCGAGTTAGGCAAAAACATTCAGTACTTC.

This sequence joins TRBV7-4 and TRBJ2-2; tentatively, D is TRBD2 (6 bases). The CDR3 is 14 amino acids. The germline V gene has CDR1 SGHVT and CDR2 SQSDAQ. Trimming shortened V by 8 bases and J by 4 bases, and 14 bases separated the two germline ends. The CDR3 sequence is CASLGGVGTGELFF. The CDR3 coding sequence is TGTGCCAGCTTAGGAGGGGTAGGCACCGGGGAGCTGTTTTTT.

The V gene is TRBV19, the J gene TRBJ1-1; no firm D call. CDR3 length: 15 residues. Trimming removed 2 bases at V and 4 bases at J, with 14 bases between. Germline assignment: CDR1 LNHDA and CDR2 SQIVND (reference sequence). In DNA form, the CDR3 reads TGTGCCAGTAGTATAATAGGTGAGTGGGGCACTGAAGCTTTCTTT. Encoded protein: CASSIIGEWGTEAFF.

In the case of this clonotype: A read error may explain this, as a much larger clone is one base away. J is TRBJ1-5 and V is TRBV6-5, with D unclear. Germline loops: CDR1 MNHEY, CDR2 SVGAGI. This CDR3 region has 11 residues. Trimming stripped 5 bases from V and 6 bases from J, with 5 bases between. The CDR3 reads CASSPIQPQHF. The DNA for the CDR3 is TGTGCCAGCAGTCCAATTCAGCCCCAGCATTTT.

This clonotype appeared many times. J is TRBJ1-5 and V is TRBV5-8, with no clear D. The CDR3 runs 15 residues. Germline loops: CDR1 SGHTS, CDR2 YDEGEE. The ends were cut back, 0 bases at V and 2 bases at J, with 9 bases in the middle. The CDR3 sequence is CASSLGRKGNQPQHF. The CDR3 DNA is TGTGCCAGCAGCTTGGGCAGAAAGGGCAATCAGCCCCAGCATTTT.

This clonotype was recorded many times. This rearrangement joins TRBV6-5 to TRBJ1-2, with D hard to call. With 5 bases removed from V and 4 bases from J, the gap between germline ends came to 14 bases. The CDR3 runs 14 residues. The germline CDR1 and CDR2 sequences are MNHEY and SVGAGI. CDR3 sequence: CASSHLRLGYGYTF. The CDR3 nucleotides read TGTGCCAGCAGTCACCTCCGCCTGGGCTATGGCTACACCTTC.